This TCR beta chain appears in the sequencing data of a study of shared clonotypes between healthy human individuals. Germline CDR1 and CDR2: MNHEY and SVGAGI. The V gene lost 4 bases and the J gene lost 2 bases, with 11 bases spanning the gap. CDR3 length equals 14 residues. Concerning this clone itself: What it recognizes is unknown.

General observations from the study: Sharing across four donors was highest in naive CD4 (approximately 5%) and lowest in memory CD8 (roughly 0.4%).

Some clones are missing from TCRdb's copy, which holds only in-frame ones; the method was immunoSEQ multiplex PCR. The table lists 550,000 to 700,000 clones, about 80% of them singletons. Sequenced: memory CD4+ T cells sorted from blood. Subset denoted: CD45RA-negative fraction. The chain uses TRBV6-5 and TRBJ1-2, with D perhaps TRBD1 (6 bases). This TCR derives from a woman younger than 45 in good health. Here the CDR3 reads CASSSPRGNYGYTF. Written as DNA, the CDR3 is TGTGCCAGCAGTTCCCCCAGGGGAAACTATGGCTACACCTTC.